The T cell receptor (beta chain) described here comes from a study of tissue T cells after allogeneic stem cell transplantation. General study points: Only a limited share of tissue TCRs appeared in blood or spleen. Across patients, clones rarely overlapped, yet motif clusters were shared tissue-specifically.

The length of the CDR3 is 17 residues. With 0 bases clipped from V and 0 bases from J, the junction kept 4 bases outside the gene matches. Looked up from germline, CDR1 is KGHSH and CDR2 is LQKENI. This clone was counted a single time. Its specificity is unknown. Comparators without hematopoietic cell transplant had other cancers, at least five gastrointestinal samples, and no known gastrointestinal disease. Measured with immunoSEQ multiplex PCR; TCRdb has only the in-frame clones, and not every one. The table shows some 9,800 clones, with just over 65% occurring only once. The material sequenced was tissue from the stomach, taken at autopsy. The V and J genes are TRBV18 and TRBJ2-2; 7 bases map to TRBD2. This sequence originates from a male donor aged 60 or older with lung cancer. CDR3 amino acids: CASSPPLAETNTGELFF. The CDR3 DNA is TGTGCCAGCTCACCACCGCTAGCGGAAACGAACACCGGGGAGCTGTTTTTT.